The following is a T cell receptor (beta chain) sequence with its context. It lacks a known antigen. A read error may be the cause here, since a much bigger clone is one base away. CDR1 and CDR2 are drawn from the germline V gene (reference sequence): DFQATT, SNEGSKA. The CDR3 has 12 amino acids, counting the end cysteine and phenylalanine. This entry keeps only the CDR3 DNA: 36 bases, framed from base 1. V loses 6 bases, J loses 4 bases, and the germline ends lie 12 bases apart. For repertoire sequencing, TCR beta CDR3 regions were amplified from RNA transcripts. The first round was an RT-PCR using HTBI primers with the Qiagen OneStep RT-PCR kit, and this first round was followed by a second-round multiplex PCR, then size selection and purification. The libraries underwent paired-end sequencing with 100 bp reads on an Illumina HiSeq2000. In the authors' own workflow: SOAPnuke was used for read processing, and reads with adapters, uncalled bases, a mean Phred below 15, or no exact constant-primer or identifier match were discarded. High-quality paired reads were merged with COPE v1.2.5. Each unique nucleotide sequence was treated as a clonotype, and MiTCR v1.1 was used to align the clonotypes to the IMGT TRB V, D and J references. The analysis was limited to V-J combinations with a frequency above 0.0001, which together covered around 99% of the repertoires. For each V-J combination, a TCR clonal expansion and chaos score was defined as F50 clonal expansion divided by the chaos observed in the TCRdist matrix. Welch's t-statistics and random forest were used to reduce the features to approximately 13 V-J combinations, which were then used as input to a naive Bayes classifier. The Morisita-Horn index was used to measure how similar the thyroid and blood repertoires were. Clones were called with MiXCR by TCRdb after fastp trimmed the public reads at Q25, and only in-frame beta chains were retained. Entries that share a CDR3 protein sequence are merged under the most common genes and DNA. TCRdb's processing, not the authors', yielded these V and J calls. The sample data list 500,000 to 600,000 distinct CDR3 sequences, and less than 45% of these were observed just once. The ten top clones hold roughly 4% of the sample.

This record comes from a study of Graves' ophthalmopathy and Graves' hyperthyroidism (dated by TCRdb to 2017 to 2018). Context from the whole study: A patient counted as having stable hyperthyroidism if there was no progression to ophthalmopathy within 18 months of follow-up. To tell Graves' ophthalmopathy apart from Graves' hyperthyroidism, and to predict which patients would progress to ophthalmopathy, the study relied on TCR beta repertoire signatures. In total, 135 blood samples were TCR-sequenced: some 43 ophthalmopathy, some 75 hyperthyroidism and some 17 hyperthyroidism-to-ophthalmopathy patients. To explore V-J signatures that distinguish ophthalmopathy from hyperthyroidism, a discovery set of about a hundred patients was enrolled, made up of more than 40 with ophthalmopathy and fewer than 60 with stable hyperthyroidism. For independent validation, a separate cohort was made up of 18 to 20 hyperthyroidism patients plus 17 patients who later progressed from hyperthyroidism to ophthalmopathy. In six or seven hyperthyroidism patients, the T-cell repertoires found in thyroid tissue were compared with those found in blood. After sampling, hyperthyroidism patients received methimazole starting at 30 mg daily, and ophthalmopathy patients received high-dose intravenous methylprednisolone.

Study-level results and caveats: In validation, the model predicted ophthalmopathy progression with about 71% sensitivity and less than 80% specificity; some 13 predicted patients were CT-confirmed with GO in a median of approximately six months. Among expanded thyroid clonotypes with frequency above 0.001, most also showed up in blood, which suggests that blood repertoires may reflect the thyroid immune response. Sample size was not statistically predetermined, and group allocation was not concealed from the investigators. The 13-signature model separated ophthalmopathy from stable hyperthyroidism with 87.88% sensitivity and less than 83% specificity in cross-validation, and 80%/75% in the test set.

Patients with hyperthyroidism were aged 18 to 65 years, had been newly diagnosed, and had a disease duration of less than 2 months. Patients with other autoimmune diseases, uncontrolled infections, pregnancy or lactation were excluded from the study. Clinical symptoms, serum thyroxine, TRAb, thyroid ultrasound and orbital computed tomography were used for diagnosis. Total RNA was extracted with Trizol reagent and quality-checked on an Agilent 2100 Bioanalyzer. The chain employs TRBV20-1 and TRBJ1-1, with a weak D call of TRBD1 (6 bases match). The sequencing input was peripheral blood or thyroid tissue (not recorded which). The sequence derives from an adult man with Graves' hyperthyroidism. The CDR3 region: CSATDRSTEAFF. The DNA sequence is as follows: TGCAGTGCAACCGACAGGAGCACTGAAGCTTTCTTT.